The 11 T cell receptor beta chains listed next were all sequenced from one sample in a study of cytomegalovirus exposure and HLA in healthy donors. The primer mix had 60 Vbeta and 13 Jbeta primers. The table came from immunoSEQ multiplex PCR; TCRdb's copy has only in-frame clones and leaves some out. The data hold around 94,000 clones, with 83% observed a single time. Sequencing was performed on PBMCs. These receptors originate from a man aged 35-49 years in good health and CMV-seronegative.

This chain uses TRBV7-9 with TRBJ2-7; 8 bases match TRBD2. The junction had 9 bases not matched to a gene; V was cut back by 5 bases and J by 3 bases. CDR1 and CDR2 (germline): SEHNR, FQNEAQ (reference sequence). This CDR3 region has 15 residues. The chain's CDR3 is CASSTTTSGYYEQYF. CDR3 coding DNA: TGTGCCAGCAGCACAACTACTAGCGGATACTACGAGCAGTACTTC.

This clone came up a few times. The chain couples TRBV5-1 to TRBJ2-1, with TRBD2 matching 7 bases. The CDR3 sequence is 17 residues long. The junction had 6 bases not matched to a gene; V was cut back by 0 bases and J by 0 bases. Germline V gene sequence: CDR1 SGHRS, CDR2 YFSETQ. This chain's CDR3 is CASSLVFGDYSYNEQFF. The CDR3 DNA reads as TGCGCCAGCAGCTTGGTTTTCGGGGACTACTCCTACAATGAGCAGTTCTTC.

The chain couples TRBV5-4 to TRBJ2-7, with TRBD1 matching over 7 bases. Germline V gene data show CDR1 as SGHNT and CDR2 as YYREEE (reference sequence). The CDR3 is made up of 14 amino acids. The V gene end was trimmed by 4 bases and the J gene end by 4 bases; junction bases not matched to a gene: 8. CDR3 residues: CASSIGLRGYEQYF. The CDR3 nucleotides read TGTGCCAGCAGCATCGGTCTCAGGGGGTACGAGCAGTACTTC. The full variable domain, rest sourced from reference TRBV5-4 and TRBJ2-7, is ETGVTQSPTHLIKTRGQQVTLRCSSQSGHNTVSWYQQALGQGPQFIFQYYREEENGRGNFPPRFSGLQFPNYSSELNVNALELDDSALYLCASSIGLRGYEQYFGPGTRLTVT.

This clone was recorded a few times. This chain links TRBV6-5 with TRBJ1-4, with 7 bases aligning to TRBD1. This CDR3 has 15 amino acids. With V trimmed by 7 bases and J by 4 bases, 9 bases remained unmatched. Germline lookup yields CDR1 MNHEY and CDR2 SVGAGI. CDR3 sequence: CASTPGQRYNEKLFF. The CDR3 coding sequence is TGTGCCAGCACCCCGGGACAGCGATATAATGAAAAACTGTTTTTT.

J is TRBJ2-5 and V is TRBV9; 9 positions agree with TRBD2. The CDR3 contains 14 residues. CDR1 and CDR2 (germline): SGDLS, YYNGEE. The V and J ends lost 2 bases and 5 bases, in that order; junction bases with no gene match: 4. The CDR3 bases are TGTGCCAGCAGCGTTGCTAGCGGGGACGAGACCCAGTACTTC. Translated, it gives CASSVASGDETQYF.

Turning to this clone: At one of its ends the junction is not consistent with the germline gene, which may arise from a read error. The V gene is TRBV7-9, the J gene TRBJ2-7; D might be TRBD1 (5 bases). The CDR3 runs to 12 residues. CDR1 is SEHNR, CDR2 FQNEAQ, per germline (reference sequence). As DNA, the CDR3 is TGTTCCAGCAGCTCTCAGGGATACGAGCAGTACTTC. Amino acid sequence: CSSSSQGYEQYF.

Details on this clone: A read error may account for a junction end that differs from germline. This chain connects TRBV7-9 to TRBJ2-7, with TRBD2 matching over 7 bases. Germline V gene data show CDR1 as SEHNR and CDR2 as FQNEAQ (reference sequence). CDR3 length: 12 residues. The CDR3 region has the DNA TGTTCCAGCAGCGAGCGGGGCTACGAGCAGTACTTC. It specifies CSSSERGYEQYF.

As for this clone: Other DNA sequences from this sample encode an identical CDR3 as well. The J gene is TRBJ1-2, the V gene TRBV15, with D possibly TRBD1 on 5 matching bases. Per germline, CDR1 LNHNV and CDR2 YYDKDF (reference sequence). CDR3 size: 17 residues. Deletions cut 7 bases from V and 3 bases from J, with 24 bases between. CDR3 residues: CATTHGLTGSLDYGYTF. The CDR3, as DNA: TGTGCCACCACCCACGGGCTAACAGGTTCGTTGGACTATGGCTACACCTTC.

V is TRBV4-1 and J is TRBJ2-7; D is unclear. Looked up from germline, CDR1 is MGHRA and CDR2 is YSYEKL. This CDR3 has 12 amino acids. Deletions cut 0 bases from V and 5 bases from J, with 5 bases between. The CDR3 coding sequence is TGCGCCAGCAGCCAAGACTACGACGAGCAGTACTTC. Protein sequence: CASSQDYDEQYF.

The chain has TRBV5-6 and TRBJ2-7; tentative D call: TRBD1 (6 bases). This CDR3 contains 15 residues. Germline CDR1 and CDR2: SGHDT and YYEEEE. V lost 1 base, J lost 3 bases, and 14 bases lay in between. The CDR3 DNA is TGTGCCAGCAGCTTGTCAGGGGCGCTTATCTACGAGCAGTACTTC. Translation gives CASSLSGALIYEQYF.

This chain connects TRBV14 to TRBJ2-5; no definite D call. The CDR3 spans 17 residues. Germline V gene sequence: CDR1 SGHDN, CDR2 FVKESK. V was clipped by 0 bases and J by 2 bases, with 16 bases between them. The CDR3 loop reads CASSQDLEAFGQETQYF. CDR3 nucleotides: TGTGCCAGCAGCCAAGATCTCGAGGCTTTCGGTCAAGAGACCCAGTACTTC.